The T cell receptor (beta chain) under discussion was sequenced for a study of blood T cell repertoires in COVID-19. Study-wide background: T cells, B-cell-depleted T cells, or PBMCs supplied cDNA or gDNA.

The table came from immunoSEQ multiplex PCR; TCRdb's copy has only in-frame clones and leaves some out. The profile shows over 600,000 clones, about nine tenths of them singletons. The CDR3 has 11 amino acids. V lost 2 bases to trimming and J lost 18 bases, with 11 bases between them. The V gene is TRBV23-1, the J gene TRBJ1-6; D possibly corresponds to TRBD1 (6 bases). TRBV23-1 is flagged as an ORF with uncertain function. The TCR sequence derives from a woman under 30 with acute or convalescent COVID-19. Specimen: peripheral blood. CDR3 region: CASSQGQCPHF. CDR3 DNA sequence: TGCGCCAGCAGTCAAGGACAGTGTCCCCACTTT.